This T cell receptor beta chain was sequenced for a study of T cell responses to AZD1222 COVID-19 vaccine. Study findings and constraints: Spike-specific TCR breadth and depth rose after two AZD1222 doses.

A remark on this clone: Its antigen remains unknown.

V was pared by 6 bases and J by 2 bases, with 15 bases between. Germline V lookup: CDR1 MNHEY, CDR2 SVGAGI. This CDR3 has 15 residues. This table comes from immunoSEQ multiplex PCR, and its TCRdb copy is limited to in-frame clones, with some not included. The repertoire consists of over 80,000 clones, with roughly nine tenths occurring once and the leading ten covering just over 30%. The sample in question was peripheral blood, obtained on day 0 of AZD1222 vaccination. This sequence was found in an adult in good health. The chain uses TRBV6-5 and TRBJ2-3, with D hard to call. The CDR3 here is CASSPTTYPTDTQYF. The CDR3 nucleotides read TGTGCCAGCAGCCCGACAACTTACCCCACAGATACGCAGTATTTT.